These T cell receptor beta chains were read from a single sample in a study of cytomegalovirus exposure and HLA in healthy donors. Clones were read by immunoSEQ multiplex PCR, and TCRdb kept only the in-frame ones, dropping some. The table lists roughly 120,000 clones, around four fifths of them singletons. The sample comprised PBMCs. The receptors were sampled from a young man in good health and CMV-seronegative. CDR3s include the opening cysteine and the closing phenylalanine or tryptophan. A D gene is named only where the DNA matches it firmly. Only part of the rows carry a size: once, few, many, or a class if the clone is expanded.

J gene: TRBJ1-3; D gene: .; clone size: .; V gene: TRBV7-2; CDR3 protein: CASRPDRSLGNTIYF; CDR3 DNA: TGTGCCAGCAGGCCAGACAGGTCGCTGGGAAACACCATATATTTT
J gene: TRBJ1-5; D gene: .; clone size: .; V gene: TRBV27; CDR3 protein: CASSSGGGNQPQHF; CDR3 DNA: TGTGCCAGCAGTTCGGGAGGGGGCAATCAGCCCCAGCATTTT
J gene: TRBJ2-3; D gene: TRBD2; clone size: .; V gene: TRBV7-9; CDR3 protein: CASSLGVAGGRTDTQYF; CDR3 DNA: TGTGCCAGCAGCTTAGGGGTAGCGGGAGGTCGAACAGATACGCAGTATTTT
J gene: TRBJ2-7; D gene: TRBD1; clone size: .; V gene: TRBV5-8; CDR3 protein: CASSRTGWGEQYF; CDR3 DNA: TGTGCCAGCAGTAGGACAGGGTGGGGCGAGCAGTACTTC
J gene: TRBJ2-7; D gene: TRBD1; clone size: .; V gene: TRBV9; CDR3 protein: CASTPGQANYEQYF; CDR3 DNA: TGTGCCAGCACCCCGGGACAGGCAAATTACGAGCAGTACTTC
J gene: TRBJ2-7; D gene: TRBD1; clone size: .; V gene: TRBV28; CDR3 protein: CASSFITGVPNSYEQYF; CDR3 DNA: TGTGCCAGCAGTTTTATAACAGGGGTCCCCAACTCCTACGAGCAGTACTTC
J gene: TRBJ2-7; D gene: .; clone size: .; V gene: TRBV11-3; CDR3 protein: CASSPRYEQYF; CDR3 DNA: TGTGCCAGCAGCCCCCGCTACGAGCAGTACTTC
J gene: TRBJ2-3; D gene: TRBD1; clone size: once; V gene: TRBV7-2; CDR3 protein: CASSLVGTGRTDTQYF; CDR3 DNA: TGTGCCAGCAGCTTAGTTGGGACAGGGCGCACAGATACGCAGTATTTT
J gene: TRBJ2-7; D gene: TRBD2; clone size: .; V gene: TRBV10-3; CDR3 protein: CAISDWLAGDYEQYF; CDR3 DNA: TGTGCCATCAGTGATTGGCTAGCGGGGGACTACGAGCAGTACTTC
J gene: TRBJ2-7; D gene: TRBD2; clone size: .; V gene: TRBV28; CDR3 protein: CASRVSGDEQYF; CDR3 DNA: TGTGCCAGCAGGGTGAGCGGGGACGAGCAGTACTTC
J gene: TRBJ2-1; D gene: .; clone size: .; V gene: TRBV11-2; CDR3 protein: CASSLASAYNEQFF; CDR3 DNA: TGTGCCAGCAGCTTAGCTAGCGCCTACAATGAGCAGTTCTTC
J gene: TRBJ1-2; D gene: TRBD1; clone size: .; V gene: TRBV4-2; CDR3 protein: CASSRTMDRGTDGYGYTF; CDR3 DNA: TGTGCCAGCAGCCGTACTATGGACAGGGGGACGGATGGCTATGGCTACACCTTC
J gene: TRBJ2-5; D gene: .; clone size: once; V gene: TRBV5-4; CDR3 protein: CASSFPGETQYF; CDR3 DNA: TGTGCCAGCAGCTTCCCCGGGGAGACCCAGTACTTC
J gene: TRBJ2-7; D gene: TRBD2; clone size: .; V gene: TRBV9; CDR3 protein: CASSPRGLAGGHEQYF; CDR3 DNA: TGTGCCAGCAGCCCCCGGGGACTAGCGGGGGGCCACGAGCAGTACTTC
J gene: TRBJ1-5; D gene: .; clone size: .; V gene: TRBV29-1; CDR3 protein: CSVEYRAQPQHF; CDR3 DNA: TGCAGCGTTGAATACAGGGCCCAGCCCCAGCATTTT
J gene: TRBJ1-1; D gene: TRBD1; clone size: .; V gene: TRBV28; CDR3 protein: CASSLWGDRETEAFF; CDR3 DNA: TGTGCCAGCAGTTTATGGGGGGACAGGGAGACTGAAGCTTTCTTT
J gene: TRBJ1-6; D gene: .; clone size: few; V gene: TRBV6-5; CDR3 protein: CASSFQGSVVGSPLHF; CDR3 DNA: TGTGCCAGCAGTTTTCAGGGGTCCGTAGTCGGTTCACCCCTCCACTTT
J gene: TRBJ1-1; D gene: TRBD1; clone size: once; V gene: TRBV29-1; CDR3 protein: CSVYSGTDTEAFF; CDR3 DNA: TGCAGCGTCTACTCCGGGACAGACACTGAAGCTTTCTTT
J gene: TRBJ2-1; D gene: TRBD2; clone size: few; V gene: TRBV28; CDR3 protein: CASSPIFSGSGAEQFF; CDR3 DNA: TGTGCCAGCAGTCCGATCTTCAGCGGGAGCGGGGCTGAGCAGTTCTTC
J gene: TRBJ2-1; D gene: .; clone size: .; V gene: TRBV21-1; CDR3 protein: CASLSGGSSNEQFF; CDR3 DNA: TGTGCCAGCCTGTCGGGCGGGAGTAGCAATGAGCAGTTCTTC
J gene: TRBJ2-3; D gene: TRBD2; clone size: .; V gene: TRBV5-4; CDR3 protein: CASSWSGTSMTDTQYF; CDR3 DNA: TGTGCCAGCAGCTGGTCCGGGACTAGCATGACAGATACGCAGTATTTT
J gene: TRBJ1-2; D gene: .; clone size: few; V gene: TRBV5-5; CDR3 protein: CASSPDGAYGYTF; CDR3 DNA: TGTGCCAGCAGCCCCGACGGAGCTTATGGCTACACCTTC
J gene: TRBJ2-1; D gene: .; clone size: .; V gene: TRBV6-1; CDR3 protein: CASKTQGGNEQFF; CDR3 DNA: TGTGCCAGCAAAACACAGGGTGGCAATGAGCAGTTCTTC
J gene: TRBJ2-3; D gene: .; clone size: .; V gene: TRBV6-1; CDR3 protein: CASNRVWSDTQYF; CDR3 DNA: TGTGCCAGCAATAGAGTGTGGTCGGATACGCAGTATTTT
J gene: TRBJ1-1; D gene: .; clone size: few; V gene: TRBV4-1; CDR3 protein: CASSLAQNGLTEAFF; CDR3 DNA: TGCGCCAGCAGCCTGGCCCAGAACGGGTTGACTGAAGCTTTCTTT
J gene: TRBJ2-7; D gene: .; clone size: .; V gene: TRBV28; CDR3 protein: CASSFLLLAGSRSTYEQYF; CDR3 DNA: TGTGCCAGCAGTTTCCTCCTTCTCGCAGGGTCGCGGTCGACCTACGAGCAGTACTTC
J gene: TRBJ2-5; D gene: TRBD2; clone size: .; V gene: TRBV2; CDR3 protein: CASSGRLAYLQETQYF; CDR3 DNA: TGTGCCAGTTCTGGGCGACTAGCGTATCTACAAGAGACCCAGTACTTC
J gene: TRBJ2-7; D gene: .; clone size: .; V gene: TRBV4-3; CDR3 protein: CASSQDRFSYEQYF; CDR3 DNA: TGCGCCAGCAGCCAAGACAGATTCTCCTACGAGCAGTACTTC
J gene: TRBJ2-1; D gene: .; clone size: .; V gene: TRBV14; CDR3 protein: CASSQRLGGVYNEQFF; CDR3 DNA: TGTGCCAGCAGCCAACGGCTTGGCGGAGTCTACAATGAGCAGTTCTTC
J gene: TRBJ2-7; D gene: TRBD1; clone size: .; V gene: TRBV30; CDR3 protein: CAFCPGQGISEQYF; CDR3 DNA: TGTGCCTTCTGTCCGGGACAGGGGATTTCCGAGCAGTACTTC
J gene: TRBJ2-7; D gene: TRBD2; clone size: .; V gene: TRBV27; CDR3 protein: CASRSRLAEEQYF; CDR3 DNA: TGTGCCAGCAGATCACGACTAGCGGAGGAGCAGTACTTC
J gene: TRBJ2-3; D gene: TRBD1; clone size: .; V gene: TRBV6-1; CDR3 protein: CASSDWTGGADTQYF; CDR3 DNA: TGTGCCAGCAGTGACTGGACAGGAGGAGCAGATACGCAGTATTTT
J gene: TRBJ2-5; D gene: .; clone size: .; V gene: TRBV6-5; CDR3 protein: CASSPVQGGETQYF; CDR3 DNA: TGTGCCAGCTCCCCGGTGCAGGGCGGCGAGACCCAGTACTTC
J gene: TRBJ2-1; D gene: TRBD2; clone size: once; V gene: TRBV27; CDR3 protein: CASSLAGGYNEQFF; CDR3 DNA: TGTGCCAGCAGTTTAGCGGGAGGGTACAATGAGCAGTTCTTC
J gene: TRBJ1-5; D gene: TRBD1; clone size: .; V gene: TRBV2; CDR3 protein: CASSMDRDFLSTINQPQHF; CDR3 DNA: TGTGCCAGCAGTATGGACAGGGATTTTCTTTCGACGATAAATCAGCCCCAGCATTTT
J gene: TRBJ2-1; D gene: .; clone size: .; V gene: TRBV11-2; CDR3 protein: CASSLAGDYNEQFF; CDR3 DNA: TGTGCCAGCAGCTTAGCCGGGGACTACAATGAGCAGTTCTTC
J gene: TRBJ2-7; D gene: .; clone size: .; V gene: TRBV7-9; CDR3 protein: CASSRDTYEQYF; CDR3 DNA: TGTGCCAGCAGCCGGGACACGTACGAGCAGTACTTC
J gene: TRBJ2-3; D gene: TRBD2; clone size: .; V gene: TRBV7-8; CDR3 protein: CASSLVLLAGGQDTQYF; CDR3 DNA: TGTGCCAGCAGCTTAGTACTCCTAGCGGGGGGGCAAGATACGCAGTATTTT
J gene: TRBJ2-7; D gene: TRBD1; clone size: .; V gene: TRBV27; CDR3 protein: CASSSGQGPYEQYF; CDR3 DNA: TGTGCCAGCAGTTCGGGACAGGGCCCCTACGAGCAGTACTTC
J gene: TRBJ2-5; D gene: .; clone size: .; V gene: TRBV7-2; CDR3 protein: CASRGSNRFQETQYF; CDR3 DNA: TGTGCCAGCAGGGGATCAAACAGGTTTCAAGAGACCCAGTACTTC
J gene: TRBJ2-7; D gene: .; clone size: .; V gene: TRBV5-1; CDR3 protein: CASSQQGGPSYEQYF; CDR3 DNA: TGCGCCAGCAGCCAGCAGGGTGGCCCCTCCTACGAGCAGTACTTC
J gene: TRBJ1-2; D gene: .; clone size: .; V gene: TRBV6-6; CDR3 protein: CASSDTGNYGYTF; CDR3 DNA: TGTGCCAGCAGTGATACAGGGAACTATGGCTACACCTTC
J gene: TRBJ2-5; D gene: TRBD1; clone size: few; V gene: TRBV11-2; CDR3 protein: CASSLVSGQRTFIETQYF; CDR3 DNA: TGTGCCAGCAGCCTAGTTTCGGGACAGAGGACCTTTATAGAGACCCAGTACTTC
J gene: TRBJ2-5; D gene: TRBD1; clone size: .; V gene: TRBV6-5; CDR3 protein: CASSSPGQGAGEQYF; CDR3 DNA: TGTGCCAGCAGTTCGCCGGGACAGGGGGCAGGGGAGCAGTACTTC
J gene: TRBJ2-1; D gene: TRBD2; clone size: .; V gene: TRBV7-9; CDR3 protein: CASSLPLAGVQFF; CDR3 DNA: TGTGCCAGCAGCCTCCCACTAGCGGGGGTCCAGTTCTTC